This TCR beta chain derives from a study of read filtering for tumor transcriptome and immune sequencing. Whole-study findings and limits: Approximately 77% of IR-seq clonotypes had a single read, yet these held about 3.5% of reads.

This clonotype was seen repeatedly, ten times or more. The target antigen is unknown. This library used approximately 0.4 ug RNA and molecular barcoded adaptors spanning alpha/delta and beta/gamma chains. TCRdb used MiXCR to reprocess the reads, holding one entry per CDR3 protein. The table records 50,000 or so distinct CDR3 sequences, 12% of them present only once. The V segment lost 5 bases and the J segment 9 bases; nucleotides outside the gene matches: 7. Germline V CDR1 and CDR2: SGHTA, FQGNSA. There are 15 residues in the CDR3. The material sequenced was a population of CD138-negative cells sorted from bone marrow. This receptor was identified in a donor aged 40 or over with multiple myeloma. This chain links TRBV7-2 with TRBJ2-1; 13 bases fit TRBD2. CDR3 in amino acids: CASSATSGRAAEQFF. CDR3 bases: TGTGCCAGCAGCGCCACTAGCGGGAGGGCCGCTGAGCAGTTCTTC.